This T cell receptor (beta chain) was identified during a study of vaccination effects on CD4 cells after COVID-19. In the study overall: The vaccine given was either BNT162b2 or mRNA-1273, in two doses.

Remarks on this clone: What it recognizes is unknown.

In germline, CDR1 is SGHNT, CDR2 YENEEA. The CDR3 covers 14 residues. The V and J ends lost 4 bases and 4 bases respectively, with 11 bases between them. Assay used: immunoSEQ multiplex PCR; TCRdb lists only in-frame clones, some missing. The repertoire holds around 30,000 clones, with approximately 61% as singletons. Ahead of sequencing, the ViraFEST assay grew antigen-specific CD4+ T cells using viral peptide pools. Isolating CD4+ T cells followed ten to eleven days of culture. Wells containing two million PBMC each were cultured with approximately 10 IU/ml IL-2 and 10 ug/ml peptides. This sample comprised CD4+ T cells from PBMCs cultured with HCoV-229E spike peptides, obtained before COVID-19 vaccination. The TCR comes from a human donor who received a COVID-19 vaccine. J is TRBJ2-1 and V is TRBV11-3; D possibly uses TRBD1 or TRBD2 (5 bases each). CDR3 DNA: TGTGCCAGCAGCTCAGGGACGCGTTACAATGAGCAGTTCTTC. Its protein is CASSSGTRYNEQFF.